The subject of this entry is one T cell receptor beta chain. The CDR3 totals 15 residues. V lost 4 bases, J lost 2 bases, and 15 bases lay in between. The germline V gene has CDR1 MGHRA and CDR2 YSYEKL. This sample stems from a study of CD4+ T cells in melanoma. Here immunoSEQ multiplex PCR was the method, and the copy in TCRdb shows in-frame clones only, minus some. This sample has roughly 150,000 clones; 80% to 95% occur once, and the top ten carry 1.5%. The TCR comes from a human donor with melanoma. The genes are TRBV4-1 and TRBJ2-7; D is possibly TRBD2 (6 bases). The CDR3 DNA reads as TGCGCCAGCAGCCTGAGGGACTTATCCCCCTACGAGCAGTACTTC. Translated: CASSLRDLSPYEQYF.